These 12 T cell receptor beta chains came from one sample sequenced in a study of T-cell memory formation after mild COVID-19. TCRdb reanalysed the 5' RACE reads using MiXCR and keeps one entry per CDR3 protein. The data show fewer than 250,000 distinct CDR3 sequences, 10% to 13% seen once. The specimen was PBMCs or a T cell subset sorted from them (not recorded which). Source of these receptors: a young man who had mild COVID-19 (a few samples of this study predate the infection). Cell type and time point are not known.

V usage is TRBV7-2 and J usage is TRBJ2-3, with 11 positions matching TRBD2. Trimming at V came to 9 bases and at J to 2 bases, leaving 4 bases not matched to a gene. The CDR3 runs 14 residues. Germline CDR1 SGHTA, CDR2 FQGNSA. CDR3 in DNA: TGTGCCAGTAATAGCGGGGGGGCCACAGATACGCAGTATTTT. Encoded protein: CASNSGGATDTQYF.

The CDR3 is CSADRGDQETQYF. Written as DNA, the CDR3 is TGCAGCGCCGACAGGGGGGACCAAGAGACCCAGTACTTC. This chain links TRBV29-1 with TRBJ2-5, with TRBD1 identical over 9 bases. The ends lost 7 bases at V and 0 bases at J; junction bases unmatched: 3. The CDR3 loop spans 13 amino acids. In germline, CDR1 is SQVTM, CDR2 ANQGSEA. The variable domain in full, with the rest retrieved from reference TRBV29-1 and TRBJ2-5, is SAVISQKPSRDICQRGTSLTIQCQVDSQVTMMFWYRQQPGQSLTLIATANQGSEATYESGFVIDKFPISRPNLTFSTLTVSNMSPEDSSIYLCSADRGDQETQYFGPGTRLLVL.

J is TRBJ2-7 and V is TRBV11-2; D assignment may be TRBD1 or TRBD2 (5 bases each). The CDR3 contains 13 residues. The germline V gene encodes CDR1 SGHAT and CDR2 FQNNGV. Trimming cost V 2 bases and J 6 bases, with 11 bases left between them. The chain's CDR3 is CASSLNEGPEQYV. The CDR3 DNA sequence: TGTGCCAGCAGCTTAAATGAGGGACCCGAGCAGTACGTC.

This clonotype was observed a handful of times. The rearrangement joins TRBV6-6 to TRBJ2-7, with D uncertain. The germline V gene has CDR1 MNHNY and CDR2 SVGAGI (reference sequence). This CDR3 has 15 residues. Trimming cost V 4 bases and J 0 bases, with 13 bases left between them. The CDR3 region has the DNA TGTGCCAGCAGTTTAGACACGGGTGGCTCCTACGAGCAGTACTTC. Amino acid sequence: CASSLDTGGSYEQYF.

This clonotype has a handful of counts. This rearrangement joins TRBV19 to TRBJ1-6, with a weak D call TRBD1 (6 bases). CDR3 length: 15 amino acids. CDR1 is LNHDA, CDR2 SQIVND, per germline (reference sequence). The V end was cut by 8 bases, the J end by 7 bases, with 18 bases between. CDR3 region: CASANGIDRNSPLHF. The CDR3 DNA reads TGTGCCAGTGCAAATGGGATAGACAGGAATTCACCCCTCCACTTT.

This chain links TRBV5-1 with TRBJ2-7; either TRBD1 or TRBD2 may supply D (6 bases each). The V end was cut by 4 bases, the J end by 3 bases, with 11 bases between. The V gene's germline CDR1 is SGHRS and CDR2 YFSETQ. The CDR3 consists of 13 residues. As DNA, the CDR3 is TGCGCCAGCAGCCGAGAGGGGGGCTACGAGCAGTACGTC. This gives the protein CASSREGGYEQYV.

This clonotype came up many times. The rearrangement links TRBV7-2 to TRBJ2-1; the D gene could be TRBD1 or TRBD2 (6 bases each). Germline loops: CDR1 SGHTA, CDR2 FQGNSA. V gave up 2 bases and J gave up 7 bases, with 18 bases separating them. This CDR3 has 16 amino acids. CDR3 bases: TGTGCCAGCAGCTTACGGTTTGGGGGGCCGGGGAATGAGCAGTTCTTC. Its translation: CASSLRFGGPGNEQFF.

The chain couples TRBV9 to TRBJ1-5; D unclear. V was shortened by 0 bases and J by 5 bases, with 12 bases between the two germline ends. The CDR3 is 15 amino acids. CDR1 and CDR2 (germline): SGDLS, YYNGEE. The CDR3 loop reads CASSVEGGSDQPQHF. The CDR3 DNA is TGTGCCAGCAGCGTAGAAGGAGGGTCCGATCAGCCCCAGCATTTT.

The table lists this clonotype with a few counts. The V and J genes are TRBV6-5 and TRBJ1-6; 10 bases are shared with TRBD1. Germline V lookup: CDR1 MNHEY, CDR2 SVGAGI. The CDR3 contains 15 residues. Losses at the gene ends were 5 bases for V and 10 bases for J; bases not matched to a gene: 8. The DNA for the CDR3 is TGTGCCAGCAGTCCCAGACAGGGGGCGAGGTCACCCCTCCACTTT. It codes for CASSPRQGARSPLHF.

This clonotype was observed many times. This chain's CDR3 is CASSSGQSYEQYF. CDR3 nucleotides: TGTGCCAGCAGCTCGGGACAGTCCTACGAGCAGTACTTC. This chain links TRBV9 with TRBJ2-7; 7 positions match TRBD1. Germline CDR1 reads SGDLS; CDR2 reads YYNGEE. CDR3 size: 13 residues. V lost 4 bases, J lost 1 base, and 2 bases stayed unmatched.

The CDR3 region is CASSRDRGKNQPQHF. The CDR3 DNA reads as TGTGCCAGCAGTCGGGACAGGGGGAAGAATCAGCCCCAGCATTTT. The gene calls are TRBV27 and TRBJ1-5, with 11 bases fitting TRBD1. The V segment lost 5 bases and the J segment 4 bases; nucleotides outside the gene matches: 4. This CDR3 has 15 amino acids. Per the germline V gene, CDR1 is MNHEY and CDR2 is SMNVEV (reference sequence).

This clonotype was counted at least ten times. CDR3 loop: CASTLRRDTGYTF. The DNA of the CDR3 is TGTGCCAGCACCTTGCGAAGGGATACGGGCTACACCTTC. The chain combines TRBV2 with TRBJ1-2; D is ambiguous. Germline loops: CDR1 SNHLY, CDR2 FYNNEI. The CDR3 totals 13 residues. V was trimmed by 7 bases and J by 8 bases, leaving 17 bases between them.